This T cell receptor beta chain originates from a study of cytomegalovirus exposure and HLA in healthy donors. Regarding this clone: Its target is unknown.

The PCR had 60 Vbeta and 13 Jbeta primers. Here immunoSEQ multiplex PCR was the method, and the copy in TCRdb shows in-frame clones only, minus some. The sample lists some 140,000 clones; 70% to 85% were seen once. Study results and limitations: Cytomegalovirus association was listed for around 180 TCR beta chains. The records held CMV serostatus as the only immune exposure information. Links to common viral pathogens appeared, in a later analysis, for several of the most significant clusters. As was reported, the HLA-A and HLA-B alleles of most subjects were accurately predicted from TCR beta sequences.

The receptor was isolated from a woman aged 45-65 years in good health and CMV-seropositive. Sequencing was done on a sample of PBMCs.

Here the CDR3 reads CASTSAAGGYTF. CDR3 sequence (DNA): TGTGCCAGCACCTCGGCGGCGGGCGGCTACACCTTC. V is TRBV6-5 and J is TRBJ1-2; no definite D call. With 7 bases removed from V and 8 bases from J, the gap between germline ends came to 14 bases. CDR3 length: 12 residues. The germline CDR1 and CDR2 sequences are MNHEY and SVGAGI.